The rows below give T cell receptor beta chains drawn from one sample of a study of T-cell memory formation after mild COVID-19. TCRdb re-called the 5' RACE reads through MiXCR, storing one row per CDR3 protein. The sample includes about 290,000 distinct CDR3 sequences, less than 20% of them seen just once. Sequencing input: PBMCs or a T cell subset sorted from them (not recorded which). These receptors all stem from a man aged 18 to 29 who had mild COVID-19 (a few samples of this study predate the infection). Cell type and time point are not known. CDR3s include the opening cysteine and the closing phenylalanine or tryptophan.

J	V	CDR3
TRBJ2-1	TRBV5-1	CASSYQGYNEQFF
TRBJ2-5	TRBV7-2	CASSSTGGIGSRTQYF
TRBJ2-1	TRBV11-2	CASSLVVDEQFF
TRBJ2-7	TRBV6-5	CASSYSLAGGYEQYF
TRBJ1-1	TRBV12-3/TRBV12-4	CASSAVIQAEAFF
TRBJ2-5	TRBV4-1	CASSQDFQTQYF
TRBJ2-5	TRBV7-2	CASSLGTAYQETQYF
TRBJ1-1	TRBV14	CASSPGGWDTEAFF
TRBJ1-2	TRBV3-1	CASSQGNGGYTF
TRBJ2-6	TRBV12-3/TRBV12-4	CASSLQTGGGVGANVLTF
TRBJ2-3	TRBV4-3	CASSQGTSGGAGGSDTQYF
TRBJ2-7	TRBV14	CASSPGASEQYF
TRBJ1-3	TRBV7-9	CASIMKDREGNTIYF
TRBJ2-2	TRBV7-7	CASSLAGHGELFF
TRBJ2-1	TRBV4-2	CASSSFLSLATNEQFF